The next 16 T cell receptor beta chains were all read from a single sample in a study of post-analysis software for immune sequencing data (dated by TCRdb to 2014 to 2015). Points the paper makes about the study in general: Patients showed significantly higher frequencies than controls for about 5 TRBV segments, among them TRBV5-6, TRBV5-1 and TRBV20-1.

Library generation was performed with PCR. The sequencing machine was an Illumina HiSeq 2500. To reduce PCR and sequencing biases, unique molecular identifiers were built into the TCR beta cDNA libraries. The public reads were reprocessed in TCRdb via fastp at Q25 and MiXCR, keeping in-frame beta chains. Rows with one shared CDR3 protein collapse into an entry with the most common genes and DNA. The table for this sample lists a few hundred thousand distinct CDR3 sequences; roughly 30% of them were counted only once. Together, the top ten hold around 15% of the sample. Their target antigens are unknown. Sample: blood. Receptor source: a girl aged 10-17 years with multiple sclerosis.

The rearrangement joins TRBV12-3 or TRBV12-4 to TRBJ1-3; D gene ambiguous. There are 12 residues in the CDR3. The V end was cut by 2 bases, the J end by 4 bases, with 3 bases between. The CDR3 sequence: CASSLSGNTIYF. In nucleotides, the CDR3 is TGTGCCAGCAGTTTATCCGGAAACACCATATATTTT.

The chain employs TRBV4-2 and TRBJ2-5; D is undetermined. With 4 bases removed from V and 5 bases from J, the gap between germline ends came to 11 bases. The CDR3 extends over 13 amino acids. The V gene's germline CDR1 is LGHNA and CDR2 YNFKEQ. The CDR3 sequence: CASSPETAETQYF. DNA of the CDR3: TGTGCCAGCAGCCCTGAAACAGCGGAGACCCAGTACTTC.

This rearrangement joins TRBV7-2 to TRBJ2-1, with TRBD2 matching 7 bases. Germline V gives CDR1 SGHTA, CDR2 FQGNSA. The CDR3 contains 16 residues. Unmatched junction bases numbered 12, after V lost 3 bases and J lost 7 bases. CDR3 sequence: CASSFVGGGRRNEQFF. CDR3 coding DNA: TGTGCCAGCAGCTTCGTAGGCGGGGGTCGTCGGAATGAGCAGTTCTTC.

The chain recombines TRBV4-2 with TRBJ2-7, with 10 bases aligning to TRBD1. The DNA end is a closer match to TRBJ2-5, so the J assignment may be wrong. CDR1 is LGHNA and CDR2 is YNFKEQ in the germline V gene. The CDR3 covers 16 residues. CDR3 DNA: TGTGCCAGCAGCCAATCCCGGGACAGGGGTGTGGAGACCCAGTACTTC. Translated: CASSQSRDRGVETQYF.

This clonotype occurred once. The rearrangement joins TRBV27 to TRBJ2-3; 10 nucleotides align to TRBD2. The CDR3 is 14 amino acids. J gave up 6 bases and V 6 bases, and 6 bases lay outside the gene matches. Germline V gene sequence: CDR1 MNHEY, CDR2 SMNVEV (reference sequence). CDR3: CASRVAGGMDTQYF. DNA for the CDR3: TGTGCCAGCAGGGTAGCGGGGGGTATGGATACGCAGTATTTT.

The chain joins TRBV29-1 to TRBJ1-1; TRBD1 might be the D (5 bases). Trimming left V 4 bases short and J 2 bases short, with 11 bases between. There are 13 residues in the CDR3. Germline V gives CDR1 SQVTM, CDR2 ANQGSEA. The CDR3 here is CSVVRGGNTEAFF. In DNA, the CDR3 is TGCAGCGTTGTGAGGGGAGGAAACACTGAAGCTTTCTTT.

The chain couples TRBV27 to TRBJ1-2; D is possibly TRBD1 (5 bases). Germline CDR1 reads MNHEY; CDR2 reads SMNVEV (reference sequence). This CDR3 is 16 amino acids long. Trimming stripped 6 bases from V and 1 base from J, with 18 bases between. Here the CDR3 reads CASRSLGEWGNYGYTF. The CDR3 DNA sequence: TGTGCCAGCAGGTCTTTGGGGGAGTGGGGTAACTATGGCTACACCTTC.

CDR3 sequence (DNA): TGTGCCAGCAGTGAAGGGAGCGGTTGGACAGATACGCAGTATTTT. Encoded protein: CASSEGSGWTDTQYF. The chain is built from TRBV6-1 and TRBJ2-3; perhaps TRBD2 as D (5 bases). Trimming stripped 1 base from V and 3 bases from J, with 11 bases between. Germline V CDR1 and CDR2: MNHNS, SASEGT. This CDR3 comprises 15 residues.

This clonotype appeared a few times. The chain is built from TRBV20-1 and TRBJ1-2; a weak D match, TRBD1 (6 bases). Trimming took 3 bases from V and 6 from J, leaving 17 bases between them. The CDR3 spans 14 residues. CDR1 and CDR2 (germline): DFQATT, SNEGSKA (reference sequence). The CDR3 coding sequence is TGCAGTGCTAGGTCCCCTACAGGGAGGAATGGCTACACCTTC. Its protein is CSARSPTGRNGYTF.

There are many counts of this clonotype. V usage is TRBV4-1 and J usage is TRBJ2-7, with TRBD2 matching 10 bases. V lost 0 bases, J lost 4 bases, and 3 bases stayed unmatched. Germline-derived CDR1 and CDR2 are MGHRA and YSYEKL. The CDR3 length is 15 residues. CDR3 loop: CASSQETSGYYEQYF. As DNA, the CDR3 is TGCGCCAGCAGCCAAGAGACTAGCGGGTATTACGAGCAGTACTTC.

This chain joins TRBV9 and TRBJ2-1, with D perhaps matching TRBD1 (7 bases). Germline assignment: CDR1 SGDLS and CDR2 YYNGEE. The CDR3 sequence is 15 residues long. Between the trimmed V and J ends, which lost 4 bases and 1 base, there was a span of 12 bases. The CDR3 is CASSPQGGSYNEQFF. The CDR3 nucleotides read TGTGCCAGCAGCCCCCAGGGGGGTTCCTACAATGAGCAGTTCTTC.

Only a few counts were recorded for this clonotype. V is TRBV7-9 and J is TRBJ1-2; maybe TRBD1 (5 bases). The V and J ends lost 1 base and 5 bases respectively, with 20 bases between them. This CDR3 comprises 17 residues. Germline V lookup: CDR1 SEHNR, CDR2 FQNEAQ (reference sequence). The chain's CDR3 is CASSLGGQGGGVYGYTF. CDR3 sequence (DNA): TGTGCCAGCAGCTTAGGCGGGCAGGGAGGCGGAGTTTATGGCTACACCTTC. The variable domain in full, with the rest retrieved from reference TRBV7-9 and TRBJ1-2, is DTGVSQNPRHKITKRGQNVTFRCDPISEHNRLYWYRQTLGQGPEFLTYFQNEAQLEKSRLLSDRFSAERPKGSFSTLEIQRTEQGDSAMYLCASSLGGQGGGVYGYTFGSGTRLTVV.

This clonotype was counted only a few times. This chain uses TRBV10-3 with TRBJ2-1; D ambiguous. Germline V gene lookup returns CDR1 ENHRY and CDR2 SYGVKD. V gave up 6 bases and J gave up 4 bases, with 19 bases separating them. The CDR3 sequence is 16 residues long. The CDR3 spells CAISPAGTLAYNEQFF. The CDR3 nucleotides read TGTGCCATCAGCCCAGCCGGAACCTTGGCTTACAATGAGCAGTTCTTC.

This rearrangement joins TRBV7-8 to TRBJ2-1, with D possibly being TRBD2 (6 bases). This CDR3 has 16 amino acids. With 4 bases removed from V and 4 bases from J, the gap between germline ends came to 17 bases. Germline assignment: CDR1 SGHVS and CDR2 FQNEAQ. CDR3 amino acids: CASSSYGGVDYNEQFF. CDR3 DNA sequence: TGTGCCAGCAGCTCCTACGGGGGAGTAGATTACAATGAGCAGTTCTTC.

This clonotype was found a few times. The chain employs TRBV29-1 and TRBJ2-3, with no clear D. Germline loops: CDR1 SQVTM, CDR2 ANQGSEA. The CDR3 is made up of 13 amino acids. The V end lost 7 bases, the J end lost 2 bases, and 13 bases lay between the germline ends. The CDR3 DNA sequence: TGCAGCGCCGTAGGCTCCCCCACAGATACGCAGTATTTT. Its protein product is CSAVGSPTDTQYF.

In this sample, this clonotype turned up a few times. This chain links TRBV5-1 with TRBJ1-2, with a tentative D call TRBD1 (6 bases). This CDR3 has 16 residues. Germline V gene lookup returns CDR1 SGHRS and CDR2 YFSETQ. V lost 1 base and J 4 bases, leaving 17 bases between the germline ends. The CDR3 loop is CASSLNLPGEGYGYTF. The CDR3 DNA reads as TGCGCCAGCAGCTTGAATCTCCCAGGGGAAGGCTATGGCTACACCTTC.